This passage covers 27 T cell receptor beta chains from one sample sequenced in a study of shared clonotypes between healthy human individuals. It was CD45RO-negative cells, positively selected for CCR7, that made up naive CD8 cells, with terminally differentiated effector memory CD45RA+ cells excluded. The repertoire was sequenced with immunoSEQ multiplex PCR; TCRdb's copy has only in-frame clones and lacks some. The sample holds just over 2,000,000 clones, approximately 95% seen once. Material for sequencing was naive CD8+ T cells sorted from blood. All receptors derive from a man in his late teens or twenties in good health.

V usage is TRBV19 and J usage is TRBJ2-3; maybe TRBD2 (5 bases). The ends were cut back, 3 bases at V and 4 bases at J, with 26 bases in the middle. The CDR3 totals 19 residues. Germline loops: CDR1 LNHDA, CDR2 SQIVND (reference sequence). The CDR3 DNA sequence: TGTGCCAGTAGTATCTCCGATGGTGGAGGAGAGGTACGGGCAGATACGCAGTATTTT. Protein sequence: CASSISDGGGEVRADTQYF.

The rearrangement joins TRBV6-1 to TRBJ1-2, with 9 bases aligning to TRBD1. Germline lookup yields CDR1 MNHNS and CDR2 SASEGT. V lost 1 base to trimming and J lost 4 bases; unmatched junction nucleotides: 7. The CDR3 runs to 16 residues. CDR3 amino acids: CASSEESGGQGYGYTF. The DNA for the CDR3 is TGTGCCAGCAGTGAAGAGAGCGGGGGACAGGGCTATGGCTACACCTTC.

V usage is TRBV4-1 and J usage is TRBJ2-1, with TRBD1 as a possible D gene (6 bases). Trimming shortened V by 3 bases and J by 8 bases, and 17 bases separated the two germline ends. In germline, CDR1 is MGHRA, CDR2 YSYEKL. CDR3 length: 15 residues. Here the CDR3 DNA reads TGCGCCAGCAGCCATGGAACAGGGAGCGTGGATGAGCAGTTCTTC. Protein: CASSHGTGSVDEQFF.

This sequence joins TRBV28 and TRBJ1-2, with 7 bases matching TRBD1. Germline V gene data show CDR1 as MDHEN and CDR2 as SYDVKM. The CDR3 runs 15 residues. V shed 6 bases and J 4 bases; nucleotides not matched to a gene: 11. The DNA for the CDR3 is TGTGCCAGCAGCCGTACAGGGGTAGGTTTCTATGGCTACACCTTC. Amino acids: CASSRTGVGFYGYTF.

With regard to this clone: Other DNA sequences within the sample encode an identical CDR3. The chain links TRBV7-2 to TRBJ1-1; D is unclear. The V gene lost 1 base and the J gene lost 4 bases, with 7 bases spanning the gap. Germline CDR1 and CDR2: SGHTA and FQGNSA. The length of the CDR3 is 13 residues. The CDR3 loop is CASSLGVGTEAFF. In DNA form, the CDR3 reads TGTGCCAGCAGCTTAGGGGTGGGCACTGAAGCTTTCTTT.

The V call is TRBV2, the J call TRBJ2-7, with TRBD2 matching 14 bases. V gave up 10 bases and J gave up 3 bases; unmatched junction bases: 5. Germline values: CDR1 SNHLY, CDR2 FYNNEI. The CDR3 runs to 14 residues. The CDR3 sequence is CATGLAGVVYEQYF. The CDR3 bases are TGTGCCACGGGACTAGCGGGAGTTGTCTACGAGCAGTACTTC.

CDR3 loop: CASSLGNPYEQYF. The CDR3 nucleotides read TGTGCCAGCAGCTTGGGGAATCCCTACGAGCAGTACTTC. This sequence joins TRBV5-4 and TRBJ2-7, with unresolved D. Germline CDR1 and CDR2: SGHNT and YYREEE (reference sequence). CDR3 length: 13 amino acids. Trimming left V 0 bases short and J 2 bases short, with 6 bases between.

The gene calls are TRBV29-1 and TRBJ2-1; the match to TRBD1 covers 8 bases. Germline CDR1 SQVTM, CDR2 ANQGSEA. The CDR3 is made up of 14 amino acids. V shed 3 bases, J shed 7 bases, and the junction held 8 bases outside the gene matches. The DNA of the CDR3 is TGCAGCGTTGAGGGTGGACAGGGCGATAATGAGCAGTTCTTC. It specifies CSVEGGQGDNEQFF.

Here the CDR3 DNA reads TGTGCCAGCAGCTTGCAAGGGACAGGTTATGGCTACACCTTC. Amino acid sequence: CASSLQGTGYGYTF. The V and J genes are TRBV5-4 and TRBJ1-2, with 8 bases matching TRBD1. The junction had 4 bases not matched to a gene; V was cut back by 1 base and J by 5 bases. This CDR3 comprises 14 residues. The V gene's germline CDR1 is SGHNT and CDR2 YYREEE (reference sequence).

The count of this clone is one. The chain employs TRBV6-1 and TRBJ2-1, with 8 bases aligning to TRBD2. V shed 2 bases and J 4 bases; nucleotides not matched to a gene: 4. The CDR3 is 15 amino acids. Germline lookup yields CDR1 MNHNS and CDR2 SASEGT. The CDR3 loop is CASSERGLAYNEQFF. The DNA for the CDR3 is TGTGCCAGCAGTGAAAGAGGACTAGCTTACAATGAGCAGTTCTTC.

This CDR3 is CASSVVSLRQEGTGELFF. The DNA of the CDR3 is TGTGCCAGCAGCGTAGTTTCACTACGACAGGAAGGCACCGGGGAGCTGTTTTTT. The chain links TRBV9 to TRBJ2-2, with D perhaps TRBD1 (6 bases). Germline-derived CDR1 and CDR2 are SGDLS and YYNGEE. Trimming shortened V by 0 bases and J by 4 bases, and 19 bases separated the two germline ends. The CDR3 has 18 residues.

The rearrangement joins TRBV25-1 to TRBJ2-7; TRBD1 aligns across 9 bases. CDR1 and CDR2 (germline): MGHDK, SYGVNS. V lost 4 bases, J lost 5 bases, and 18 bases stayed unmatched. This CDR3 contains 18 residues. CDR3 DNA: TGTGCCAGCAGTGGGACTAAAAGAACGACAGGGGGATTTGACGAGCAGTACTTC. This encodes CASSGTKRTTGGFDEQYF.

With respect to this clone: Other DNA sequences within the sample encode an identical CDR3. The chain links TRBV27 to TRBJ2-1; D is uncertain. The germline gives CDR1 MNHEY, CDR2 SMNVEV (reference sequence). V was trimmed by 6 bases and J by 7 bases, leaving 7 bases between them. The CDR3 length is 11 residues. CDR3 in DNA: TGTGCCAGCAGCTTACTTAATGAGCAGTTCTTC. This encodes CASSLLNEQFF.

A note on this clone: At the DNA level, this CDR3 is encoded by other sequences in the same sample as well. The V call is TRBV11-2, the J call TRBJ2-1; 10 bases are a match to TRBD2. From germline, CDR1 is SGHAT and CDR2 FQNNGV. Unmatched junction bases numbered 3, after V lost 2 bases and J lost 2 bases. The CDR3 length is 16 residues. The CDR3 protein is CASSLSLAGAYNEQFF. The CDR3 bases are TGTGCCAGCAGCTTATCCCTAGCGGGGGCCTACAATGAGCAGTTCTTC.

The V and J genes are TRBV28 and TRBJ2-1, with TRBD1 identical over 9 bases. The V and J ends lost 1 base and 8 bases, in that order; junction bases with no gene match: 3. Germline lookup yields CDR1 MDHEN and CDR2 SYDVKM. The CDR3 consists of 14 residues. The CDR3 bases are TGTGCCAGCAGTTTATCACAGGGGGCATATGAGCAGTTCTTC. Amino acid sequence: CASSLSQGAYEQFF.

In regard to this clone: The same CDR3 is also encoded by other DNA sequences in this sample. The chain links TRBV9 to TRBJ2-7; 8 bases align to TRBD2. V lost 0 bases, J lost 3 bases, and 2 bases stayed unmatched. Germline V CDR1 and CDR2: SGDLS, YYNGEE. The CDR3 length is 14 residues. The CDR3 region is CASSVGGLDYEQYF. As DNA, the CDR3 is TGTGCCAGCAGCGTAGGGGGACTAGACTACGAGCAGTACTTC.

The chain's CDR3 is CASQDRGGSYEQYF. The CDR3, as DNA: TGCGCCAGCCAGGACAGGGGAGGGTCCTACGAGCAGTACTTC. The chain employs TRBV5-1 and TRBJ2-7; 9 bases align to TRBD1. Losses at the gene ends were 7 bases for V and 1 base for J; bases not matched to a gene: 6. Germline V gene data show CDR1 as SGHRS and CDR2 as YFSETQ. The CDR3 length is 14 residues.

The rearrangement links TRBV21-1 to TRBJ2-3; the table's TRBD1 call for D was not verified on the DNA. TRBV21-1 is a documented pseudogene. CDR3 length: 20 amino acids. CDR3 sequence reads: CASSKEPDMALVGGTDTQYF. The CDR3 nucleotides read TGTGCCAGCAGCAAAGAGCCGGACATGGCTCTTGTTGGGGGCACAGATACGCAGTATTTT.

This chain uses TRBV29-1 with TRBJ2-7; TRBD1 is a possible D gene (5 bases). The CDR3 has 12 amino acids. V was shortened by 3 bases and J by 5 bases, with 11 bases between the two germline ends. Germline V gene data show CDR1 as SQVTM and CDR2 as ANQGSEA. CDR3 amino acids: CSVDEQGHEQYF. The CDR3 DNA reads TGCAGCGTTGATGAGCAGGGCCACGAGCAGTACTTC.

The rearrangement joins TRBV4-1 to TRBJ2-2; D is unclear. The CDR3 covers 15 residues. CDR1 MGHRA and CDR2 YSYEKL come from the germline V gene. Deletions cut 0 bases from V and 5 bases from J, with 10 bases between. Here the CDR3 reads CASSQDTASTGELFF. CDR3 DNA: TGCGCCAGCAGCCAAGATACGGCTTCGACCGGGGAGCTGTTTTTT.

The chain joins TRBV6-5 to TRBJ2-5, with 7 positions matching TRBD1. The ends lost 2 bases at V and 5 bases at J; junction bases unmatched: 5. Germline CDR1 MNHEY, CDR2 SVGAGI. The CDR3 covers 14 residues. The chain's CDR3 is CASSYTGEGETQYF. The CDR3 bases are TGTGCCAGCAGTTACACAGGGGAAGGCGAGACCCAGTACTTC.

V usage is TRBV28 and J usage is TRBJ1-5; 12 bases map to TRBD1. Germline values: CDR1 MDHEN, CDR2 SYDVKM. J gave up 7 bases and V 5 bases, and 3 bases lay outside the gene matches. The CDR3 has 14 residues. CDR3 sequence (DNA): TGTGCCAGCAGTAGGGACAGGGGGCTCCAGCCCCAGCATTTT. Encoded protein: CASSRDRGLQPQHF.

The chain employs TRBV7-8 and TRBJ2-7; D is uncertain. V lost 8 bases, J lost 4 bases, and 9 bases lay in between. This CDR3 is 11 amino acids long. Per germline, CDR1 SGHVS and CDR2 FQNEAQ. CDR3 in DNA: TGTGCCAGCGCTGAGGCGTACGAGCAGTACTTC. It specifies CASAEAYEQYF.

Regarding this clone: This specimen includes other DNA sequences encoding the same CDR3. The V and J genes are TRBV28 and TRBJ2-5; D possibly uses TRBD1 or TRBD2 (5 bases each). Germline lookup yields CDR1 MDHEN and CDR2 SYDVKM. Trimming cost V 1 base and J 2 bases, with 8 bases left between them. This CDR3 spans 14 amino acids. The CDR3 protein is CASSLLGEQETQYF. The CDR3 nucleotides are TGTGCCAGCAGTTTATTGGGGGAACAAGAGACCCAGTACTTC.

V gene TRBV7-8 combines with J gene TRBJ2-3, with 7 positions matching TRBD2. Germline trimming cut 2 bases from V and 8 bases from J; bases unmatched to any gene: 10. The CDR3 is 15 residues long. CDR1 is SGHVS, CDR2 FQNEAQ, per germline. DNA of the CDR3: TGTGCCAGCAGCTTAAACCTAGCGGAGTCCGCTACGCAGTATTTT. It encodes CASSLNLAESATQYF.

Notes on this clone: Other DNA sequences in this sample translate to the same CDR3. The rearrangement uses TRBV9 and TRBJ1-1, with a tentative D call TRBD1 (5 bases). Per germline, CDR1 SGDLS and CDR2 YYNGEE. The V and J ends lost 2 bases and 7 bases respectively, with 9 bases between them. The CDR3 length is 12 residues. The CDR3 region is CASSVGQGEAFF. In nucleotides, the CDR3 is TGTGCCAGCAGCGTCGGCCAGGGTGAAGCTTTCTTT.

The chain combines TRBV19 with TRBJ2-3; possibly TRBD2 for D (5 bases). V was shortened by 3 bases and J by 4 bases, with 17 bases between the two germline ends. Germline V lookup: CDR1 LNHDA, CDR2 SQIVND (reference sequence). The CDR3 extends over 16 amino acids. The CDR3 coding sequence is TGTGCCAGTAGTATCTTGCTAGCAATTTCGGCAGATACGCAGTATTTT. Translated, it gives CASSILLAISADTQYF.